Each of the 18 T cell receptor beta chains below was sequenced from the same sample in a study of OX40 agonist ivuxolimab in advanced cancers. Clones were read by immunoSEQ multiplex PCR, and TCRdb kept only the in-frame ones, dropping some. The repertoire includes tens of thousands of clones, around 80% of them detected once, and approximately 7.5% sits in the top ten. This sample comprised CD4+ or CD8+ T cells sorted from blood, obtained in a trial of the OX40 agonist ivuxolimab. These receptors were obtained from an adult with an advanced solid tumor such as melanoma, head and neck, liver or kidney cancer.

The gene calls are TRBV2 and TRBJ1-1; the match to TRBD1 covers 9 bases. CDR3 length: 13 residues. J gave up 2 bases and V 6 bases, and 1 base lay outside the gene matches. CDR1 is SNHLY and CDR2 is FYNNEI in the germline V gene. CDR3 coding DNA: TGTGCCAGCAGCACAGGGGGCAACACTGAAGCTTTCTTT. Its translation: CASSTGGNTEAFF.

The V and J genes are TRBV18 and TRBJ1-2, with D uncertain. Trimming left V 3 bases short and J 1 base short, with 12 bases between. The CDR3 has 15 amino acids. From germline, CDR1 is KGHSH and CDR2 LQKENI. For the CDR3, the DNA is TGTGCCAGCTCACCGAACGCCGAAAATAACTATGGCTACACCTTC. This sequence encodes CASSPNAENNYGYTF.

The V gene is TRBV30, the J gene TRBJ1-2, with D perhaps matching TRBD1 (5 bases). Germline CDR1 is GTSNPN and CDR2 is SVGIG (reference sequence). The CDR3 spans 14 residues. V was cut by 2 bases and J by 8 bases, with 18 bases left in between. This CDR3 reads CAWSLTQGIGGYTF. DNA for the CDR3: TGTGCCTGGAGTTTAACGCAGGGCATTGGGGGCTACACCTTC. The whole variable domain, filled in from reference TRBV30 and TRBJ1-2, reads SQTIHQWPATLVQPVGSPLSLECTVEGTSNPNLYWYRQAAGRGLQLLFYSVGIGQISSEVPQNLSASRPQDRQFILSSKKLLLSDSGFYLCAWSLTQGIGGYTFGSGTRLTVV.

The chain joins TRBV23-1 to TRBJ1-2; D is ambiguous. TRBV23-1 is classed as an ORF, of uncertain function. This CDR3 is built from 14 residues. Between the trimmed V and J ends, which lost 8 bases and 6 bases, there was a span of 19 bases. The CDR3: CASHALHLEHGYTF. DNA of the CDR3: TGCGCCAGCCACGCGCTCCACCTAGAGCATGGCTACACCTTC.

The CDR3 sequence: CAWSDGRSNQPQHF. The CDR3 DNA is TGTGCCTGGAGTGACGGACGTAGCAATCAGCCCCAGCATTTT. V usage is TRBV30 and J usage is TRBJ1-5; the D is unclear. CDR3 length equals 14 residues. V lost 1 base to trimming and J lost 0 bases, with 7 bases between them. Germline values: CDR1 GTSNPN, CDR2 SVGIG (reference sequence).

This clone was observed once. The CDR3 DNA is TGTGCCATCAGTGAATGGACACCGATTTCGAACACTGAAGCTTTCTTT. It encodes CAISEWTPISNTEAFF. The chain joins TRBV10-3 to TRBJ1-1; a weak D match, TRBD1 (5 bases). Germline V gene sequence: CDR1 ENHRY, CDR2 SYGVKD. V lost 3 bases and J 1 base, leaving 15 bases between the germline ends. This CDR3 has 16 amino acids.

The chain joins TRBV11-2 to TRBJ2-5; perhaps D is TRBD1 or TRBD2 (6 bases each). Germline CDR1 is SGHAT and CDR2 is FQNNGV. The germline V and J ends were trimmed by 0 bases and 4 bases, with 12 bases remaining between them. CDR3 length equals 15 residues. The CDR3 loop is CASSLERGDGETQYF. For the CDR3, the DNA is TGTGCCAGCAGCTTAGAAAGGGGGGATGGAGAGACCCAGTACTTC. Full variable domain (remainder filled in from reference TRBV11-2 and TRBJ2-5): EAGVAQSPRYKIIEKRQSVAFWCNPISGHATLYWYQQILGQGPKLLIQFQNNGVVDDSQLPKDRFSAERLKGVDSTLKIQPAKLEDSAVYLCASSLERGDGETQYFGPGTRLLVL.

As concerns this clone: The germline gene is not matched at one end of the junction; a read error may be the cause. The V and J genes are TRBV15 and TRBJ1-1; no clear D gene. CDR1 and CDR2 from the germline V gene are LNHNV and YYDKDF (reference sequence). The CDR3 is 13 residues long. The DNA of the CDR3 is TGTGTCACCAGCCTATCCATGAACACTGAAGCTTTCTTT. Its protein is CVTSLSMNTEAFF. Based on the CDR3 plus reference TRBV15 and TRBJ1-1, the full variable domain is DAMVIQNPRYQVTQFGKPVTLSCSQTLNHNVMYWYQQKSSQAPKLLFHYYDKDFNNEADTPDNFQSRRPNTSFCFLDIRSPGLGDTAMYLCVTSLSMNTEAFFGQGTRLTVV.

The V gene is TRBV11-3, the J gene TRBJ2-1; D gene uncertain. The CDR3 has 11 amino acids. Trimming shortened V by 5 bases and J by 10 bases, and 9 bases separated the two germline ends. Germline V gives CDR1 SGHNT, CDR2 YENEEA. CDR3 DNA sequence: TGTGCCAGCAGCCGGACCTCCGAGCAGTTCTTC. Protein: CASSRTSEQFF.

This chain uses TRBV19 with TRBJ1-1; D is unresolved. Germline-derived CDR1 and CDR2 are LNHDA and SQIVND (reference sequence). V was clipped by 10 bases and J by 4 bases, with 13 bases between them. This CDR3 contains 12 residues. CDR3 sequence (DNA): TGTGCCACACAAATTGCAGGCACTGAAGCTTTCTTT. This encodes CATQIAGTEAFF.

This CDR3 reads CASSLAGGFHEQFF. The CDR3 nucleotides are TGTGCCAGCAGTCTAGCGGGAGGTTTCCATGAGCAGTTCTTC. The chain recombines TRBV25-1 with TRBJ2-1; 11 bases align to TRBD2. Germline CDR1 reads MGHDK; CDR2 reads SYGVNS. The V and J ends lost 5 bases and 8 bases, in that order; junction bases with no gene match: 5. CDR3 size: 14 residues. Together with reference TRBV25-1 and TRBJ2-1, the CDR3 gives the full variable domain: EADIYQTPRYLVIGTGKKITLECSQTMGHDKMYWYQQDPGMELHLIHYSYGVNSTEKGDLSSESTVSRIRTEHFPLTLESARPSHTSQYLCASSLAGGFHEQFFGPGTRLTVL.

The V and J genes are TRBV12-5 and TRBJ1-5; D is uncertain. CDR3 length: 18 amino acids. Germline V gene lookup returns CDR1 LGHNT and CDR2 FRNRAP. The ends were cut back, 5 bases at V and 2 bases at J, with 22 bases in the middle. The CDR3 DNA is TGTGCTAGTGGTACCACCCCGGACGGAGTATTTGGCAATCAGCCCCAGCATTTT. This gives the protein CASGTTPDGVFGNQPQHF. The full variable domain, in which reference TRBV12-5 and TRBJ1-5 provide the parts outside the CDR3, is DARVTQTPRHKVTEMGQEVTMRCQPILGHNTVFWYRQTMMQGLELLAYFRNRAPLDDSGMPKDRFSAEMPDATLATLKIQPSEPRDSAVYFCASGTTPDGVFGNQPQHFGDGTRLSIL.

CDR3 loop: CASSGFYNEQFF. The CDR3 nucleotides read TGTGCCAGCAGCGGTTTCTACAATGAGCAGTTCTTC. V usage is TRBV9 and J usage is TRBJ2-1; D not certain. This CDR3 contains 12 residues. Trimming cost V 3 bases and J 3 bases, with 4 bases left between them. Per the germline V gene, CDR1 is SGDLS and CDR2 is YYNGEE.

The rearrangement uses TRBV6-5 and TRBJ1-2, with 12 nucleotides matching TRBD1. The CDR3 is 15 amino acids. The trim removed 5 bases at V and 4 bases at J, leaving 5 bases unmatched. The germline gives CDR1 MNHEY, CDR2 SVGAGI. This chain's CDR3 is CASSGTGGWGYGYTF. The CDR3 DNA follows: TGTGCCAGCAGTGGGACAGGGGGCTGGGGCTATGGCTACACCTTC.

The J gene is TRBJ1-1, the V gene TRBV28; D gene ambiguous. The CDR3 consists of 11 residues. V was clipped by 6 bases and J by 5 bases, with 7 bases between them. CDR1 is MDHEN and CDR2 is SYDVKM in the germline V gene. CDR3 in DNA: TGTGCCAGCAGGGATTGGACTGAAGCTTTCTTT. It translates to CASRDWTEAFF. The variable domain in full, with the rest retrieved from reference TRBV28 and TRBJ1-1, is DVKVTQSSRYLVKRTGEKVFLECVQDMDHENMFWYRQDPGLGLRLIYFSYDVKMKEKGDIPEGYSVSREKKERFSLILESASTNQTSMYLCASRDWTEAFFGQGTRLTVV.

The rearrangement links TRBV20-1 to TRBJ1-1; D gene uncertain. V was trimmed by 4 bases and J by 11 bases, leaving 11 bases between them. Germline CDR1 reads DFQATT; CDR2 reads SNEGSKA (reference sequence). There are 10 residues in the CDR3. CDR3 DNA sequence: TGCAGTGCTACTCACGTCGTGGCTTTCTTT. It codes for CSATHVVAFF.

The V and J genes are TRBV13 and TRBJ1-6; tentative D call: TRBD1 (6 bases). The CDR3 runs to 17 residues. Per germline, CDR1 PRHDT and CDR2 FYEKMQ (reference sequence). Deletions cut 2 bases from V and 4 bases from J, with 15 bases between. CDR3 nucleotides: TGTGCCAGCAGCTTAACCGGGACACCAGGTTATAATTCACCCCTCCACTTT. Residues: CASSLTGTPGYNSPLHF.

The V and J genes are TRBV7-9 and TRBJ1-5; D is possibly TRBD1 (5 bases). V was trimmed by 4 bases and J by 2 bases, leaving 21 bases between them. The CDR3 has 18 amino acids. Germline values: CDR1 SEHNR, CDR2 FQNEAQ (reference sequence). The CDR3 sequence is CASSSDRYGDIGNQPQHF. CDR3 coding DNA: TGTGCCAGCAGCTCAGACAGATACGGAGATATAGGCAATCAGCCCCAGCATTTT.